This entry features one TCR beta chain sequence. The antigen it recognizes is unknown. No base-level quality is on record; no much larger clone is a single base apart. The CDR3 starts with the cysteine, ends with the phenylalanine, and has 12 residues. This entry keeps only the CDR3 DNA: 36 bases, framed from base 1. According to the germline V gene, CDR1 reads SGHRS and CDR2 reads YFSETQ. V lost 0 bases and J lost 2 bases; the stretch between them is 2 bases long. This sample is drawn from a study of cytomegalovirus exposure and HLA in healthy donors (TCRdb year 2017). As for the study more broadly: An earlier analysis of approximately 550 of the donors reported 250 to 300 Gb of sequence data and 100 million to 140 million unique TCR beta sequences from about 200 million T cells. An early release that covered approximately 600 HLA-typed donors contained about 300 gigabases of sequencing data and about 93 million unique TCR sequences. Of the roughly 400 genotyped donors, around 81% fell in the genetic ancestry cluster associated with self-reported Caucasian donors. The study aimed to test whether signatures of past pathogen exposure could be identified by cataloging public T cell receptors. The study used immunosequencing to profile the T cell repertoires of approximately 650 subjects and linked those repertoires to cytomegalovirus serostatus. Along with the approximately 670-subject first cohort, a separate validation cohort of approximately 110 different subjects was used. The study combined high-throughput TCR immunosequencing, statistical association of individual TCRs with disease status, and machine learning to predict cytomegalovirus infection status. In a later analysis, previously published TCR beta repertoires from about 640 donors were re-analyzed and high-resolution HLA genotyping was added so that TCR occurrence patterns could be studied. The later analysis used no new phenotypic data to find candidate immune exposures, relying instead on TCR beta sequences and their occurrence across donors. An earlier analysis of about 600 of the donors used high-throughput TCR beta sequencing to judge whether each TCR beta V gene segment behaved as functional or pseudogenic. Donor age, sex, ethnicity and CMV serostatus were compiled together with the repertoire data. A later genetic analysis used genome-wide SNP genotypes for about three fifths of the 666 donors, treating that subset as a discovery cohort. All discovery cohort repertoires had been generated using a single sequencing platform. Class I and class II HLA loci were covered by the typing at four-digit resolution. The number of donors typed differed by locus, with about 629-640 for A, B, C, DRB1 and DQB1, around 500 for DQA1, approximately 580 for DPA1, and some 440 for DPB1. Several DR-DQ haplotypes were treated as single units for association and clustering because of strong linkage in the cohort. On average, about 240,000 unique TCR beta nucleotide sequences were sequenced per donor among some 420 genotyped donors of the cohort, with roughly 18% of those sequences being non-productive.

In total, just over 650 healthy bone marrow donors made up the cohort. Cohort members were all nominally healthy when sampled, although unrecorded immune exposures were likely present. The donor tested CMV seronegative, placing the donor among the roughly 340 seronegative members of the cohort. Every donor gave a peripheral blood sample, and the peripheral blood mononuclear cells from that sample were used for TCR beta sequencing. The Qiagen DNeasy Blood Extraction Kit was used to extract genomic DNA from the blood cell samples. Receptor libraries were prepared by the immunoSEQ multiplex PCR assay. The multiplex PCR relied on a mix of 60 forward primers for TCR Vbeta segments and 13 reverse primers for TCR Jbeta segments. The CDR3 region of rearranged TCR beta genes was amplified from genomic DNA by a multiplex PCR assay. The amplified TCR beta libraries were sequenced on the Illumina HiSeq System as 87-base-pair reads. The study's own analysis went as follows. A later analysis tallied roughly 80 million unique TCR beta chains across the 666 repertoires, and about 12 million of those chains were shared by two or more donors. A nearest-neighbor algorithm error-corrected the raw reads and collapsed the reads into unique sequences, merging closely related sequences to remove PCR and sequencing errors. CDR3 sequences were aligned to IMGT reference sequences to assign V, D and J gene segments. For a sequence to be retained, at least a six-nucleotide match to both a V gene segment and a J gene segment was required. Rearrangements were called productive when the CDR3 lacked stop codons and stayed in frame with V and J; all others were non-productive. CDR3 was defined by IMGT convention, running from the second conserved V-encoded cysteine to the conserved J-encoded phenylalanine. The earlier analysis of about 620 of the donors excluded sequences that lacked an unambiguous match to a single V gene segment. In an earlier analysis of approximately 610 of the donors, V segments were called functional above 56.7% productive rearrangements and were called segregating when the between-donor standard deviation exceeded 5%. A statistical classification framework was built for diagnosing cytomegalovirus status from the catalog of TCR beta chain sequences. In a later analysis, TCR nucleotide sequences were compared against IMGT/GENE-DB human TR gene sequences so that V and J genes could be assigned. Using the TCRdist pipeline, a later analysis assigned CDR3 sequences along with most-parsimonious VDJ recombination scenarios. In a later analysis, each TCR beta chain was defined by its CDR3 amino acid sequence together with its V-gene family, and reads lacking a unique V-gene family were excluded. A later analysis removed 592 highly shared, low-generation-probability nucleotide sequences to deal with suspected cross-contamination and a sequencing artifact. A later analysis calculated a clonal expansion index for each public chain from normalized within-repertoire ranks of inferred template counts. In a later analysis, generation probabilities were computed with a VDJ recombination model fitted to out-of-frame rearrangements, and the resulting probabilities were checked against IGoR. A later analysis scored TCR-TCR, TCR-HLA and TCR-CMV co-occurrence with hypergeometric tests, applying a repertoire-size bias correction to TCR pairs. False discovery rates were estimated in a later analysis by permuting HLA or CMV assignments 20 times. In a later analysis, co-occurring TCRs were grouped using DBSCAN, and TCRdist sequence similarity was added for clustering within HLA-allele-positive subsets. For co-occurrence clustering, repertoires with fewer than 30,000 or more than 120,000 public chains were excluded, along with a handful of repertoires with anomalous nucleotide sharing. The clones in this table, taken by TCRdb from immuneACCESS, are in-frame only. Not every clone is retained; where verified, under half of the shortfall comes from an unresolved V gene, and the cause of the rest is unknown. Clone size and the V and J calls come from that table; the DNA yielded D and trimming. For this sample the table gives 160,000 or so clones, of which 70% to 80% were detected only once. Of the sample, 1.5% to 1.7% falls within the top ten clones.

On the study overall, not on this receptor specifically: The authors suggested that the approach could potentially be extended to other disease states and immunological phenotypes. In vitro tests confirmed that a few of the cytomegalovirus-associated TCR beta chains recognize cytomegalovirus antigens. When HLA alleles, especially DR and DQ, strongly co-occurred, TCR associations were difficult to assign to individual alleles. A later analysis reported that several top co-occurrence clusters appeared linked to parvovirus B19, influenza, CMV and Epstein-Barr virus. A further reported finding was that TCR beta sequences accurately predicted the HLA-A and HLA-B alleles for most subjects in the first cohort. The 87-base-pair reads could not distinguish some IMGT-functional V segments, including TRBV6-2 and TRBV6-3, so those segments were excluded. The classifier was reported to diagnose cytomegalovirus status with high specificity and sensitivity in both the original and validation cohorts. The presence/absence analyses assumed that sequencing depth was roughly uniform across donors, and that assumption may not be true. Because counts were too low, about 18 rarely observed V segments, including chromosome 9 orphons, were left out of the earlier analysis of 500 to 750 of the donors. Most TCR sequences were seen in very few donors, while some public TCRs were found in many individuals. In an earlier analysis of approximately 590 of the donors, most TCR beta V segments appeared in productive rearrangements about 90% or about 30% of the time, broadly matching IMGT annotations. At a false discovery rate of 0.05, a later analysis linked 16,000 or so TCR beta sequences to specific HLA alleles. In a later analysis, TCR association rates were found to vary across HLA loci, with the most associated TCRs seen for DRB1 alleles and the fewest for HLA-C alleles. In this cohort, only TCR beta chains were sequenced, and detectable features were limited by the absence of alpha or paired-chain data. Linkage disequilibrium might explain the correlated functional status among segregating V segments, but an unknown experimental factor could not be ruled out. A group of highly shared sequence variants was considered likely to be a technical artifact of the sequencing pipeline. In a later analysis, most CMV-associated TCR beta chains were found to appear HLA-restricted, with HLA associations seemingly driven largely by CMV exposure. A later genetic analysis reported fewer N-insertions in productive TCRs among donors in an Asian-associated ancestry cluster than the roughly 620-donor mean. Because some donors lacked HLA typing at each locus, the association tests relied only on the typed subset. For the cohort, immune exposure information was limited to CMV serostatus. Compared with equally common non-associated chains, HLA-associated TCR beta chains in a later analysis were more clonally expanded and had lower generation probabilities. An association between a missense DCLRE1C variant and V-gene and J-gene trimming of TCR beta chains was found in a later genetic analysis and replicated in an independent cohort. A total of roughly 160 TCR beta chains were listed by the study as associated with cytomegalovirus.

This receptor chain uses TRBV5-1 and TRBJ2-5; no confident D gene assignment can be made. The source is a man aged 40-49 years in good health and CMV-seronegative. Sequencing was carried out using PBMCs. The bases are TGCGCCAGCAGCTTGGCGCAAGAGACCCAGTACTTC. Its amino acids are CASSLAQETQYF.